A selection of T cell receptor beta chains follows, all from one sample in a study of cytomegalovirus exposure and HLA in healthy donors. Method: immunoSEQ multiplex PCR; TCRdb's copy keeps in-frame clones and lacks some. This sample's table reports 70,000 or so clones. Sequencing was done on a sample of PBMCs. The receptors derive from a man between 35 and 55 years old in good health and CMV-seronegative. The CDR3 runs from the conserved cysteine through the conserved F or W. Fields, in order: CDR3 length, J gene, clone size, D gene, V gene, CDR3 DNA, CDR3 protein. A D gene is named only where the DNA matches it firmly. The size entry is marked missing in some rows and otherwise reads once, few, many or a size class.

14 TRBJ1-2 NA NA TRBV7-9 TGTGCCAGCAGCTTGACTCTGGGGGGCTATGGCTACACCTTC CASSLTLGGYGYTF
12 TRBJ2-1 NA NA TRBV6-4 TGTGCCAGCAGTACAGGGTTTGGTGAGCAGTTCTTC CASSTGFGEQFF
16 TRBJ2-7 NA NA TRBV7-2 TGTGCCAGCAGCTTAGTTGGGGCAGGTTCCCCCCTAGAGCAGTACTTC CASSLVGAGSPLEQYF
16 TRBJ2-5 NA TRBD2 TRBV10-2 TGCGCCAGCAGTAGCGGGGGGGCCTTTGGGCAAGAGACCCAGTACTTC CASSSGGAFGQETQYF
13 TRBJ2-1 NA NA TRBV9 TGTGCCAGCAGCACGCCCGGGGGCAATGAGCAGTTCTTC CASSTPGGNEQFF
17 TRBJ2-5 NA TRBD2 TRBV4-3 TGCGCCAGCAGCCAAGAGACTAGCGGGAGGGGTGAAGAGACCCAGTACTTC CASSQETSGRGEETQYF
18 TRBJ1-3 medium-sized TRBD1 TRBV5-1 TGCGCCAGCAGCTTGGCCCCGGTACAGGGGGCGGCTGGAAACACCATATATTTT CASSLAPVQGAAGNTIYF
14 TRBJ2-5 NA NA TRBV7-2 TGTGCCAGCAGCTTAGCGAGGGGGTCGGGGACCCAGTACTTC CASSLARGSGTQYF
15 TRBJ1-6 NA TRBD1 TRBV7-9 TGTGCCAGCAGCTGGACAGGGGGGCGGGATTCACCCCTCCACTTT CASSWTGGRDSPLHF
14 TRBJ1-1 NA NA TRBV21-1 TGTGCCAGCAGCAAAGGGACGACAGGTAGATGTGCTTTCTTT CASSKGTTGRCAFF
11 TRBJ1-5 NA NA TRBV28 TGTGCCAGCAGTTCGGATCAGCCCCAGCATTTT CASSSDQPQHF
13 TRBJ2-7 NA NA TRBV7-2 TGTGCCAGCAGCTTTGGGAGAGCCTACGAGCAGTACTTC CASSFGRAYEQYF
14 TRBJ1-1 NA NA TRBV7-9 TGTGCCAGCAGCCCACGTGGGCGGAACACTGAAGCTTTCTTT CASSPRGRNTEAFF
18 TRBJ2-3 NA TRBD2 TRBV2 TGTGCCAGCAGTGGTCAATTGGACGGCGGGAGATTGACAGATACGCAGTATTTT CASSGQLDGGRLTDTQYF
15 TRBJ2-5 NA NA TRBV5-4 TGTGCCAGCAGCAATCGGGGTGGGGGGAGAGAGACCCAGTACTTC CASSNRGGGRETQYF
15 TRBJ2-1 NA TRBD2 TRBV25-1 TGTGCCAGCAGTGAGGTAGGCCTAGCGGGAGGATCACAGTTCTTC CASSEVGLAGGSQFF
13 TRBJ2-3 NA NA TRBV30 TGTGCCTGGAGTCGCGGGCGCACAGATACGCAGTATTTT CAWSRGRTDTQYF
15 TRBJ2-1 NA TRBD1 TRBV6-1 TGTGCCAGCAGTGACGGGACAGGGCGATACAATGAGCAGTTCTTC CASSDGTGRYNEQFF
15 TRBJ2-3 NA NA TRBV4-3 TGCGCCAGCAGCCAACTAGTGTCTAGCACAGATACGCAGTATTTT CASSQLVSSTDTQYF
15 TRBJ1-1 NA TRBD1 TRBV5-4 TGTGCCAGCAGCCGGACAGGGGAAAGACACACTGAAGCTTTCTTT CASSRTGERHTEAFF
13 TRBJ2-7 NA NA TRBV7-9 TGTGCCAGCAGCGACTACGGAGACTACGAGCAGTACTTC CASSDYGDYEQYF
15 TRBJ2-2 NA TRBD2 TRBV6-5 TGTGCCAGCAGGTCATTAGGCGGGAGGTTCGGGGAGCTGTTTTTT CASRSLGGRFGELFF
16 TRBJ1-2 NA NA TRBV6-5 TGTGCCAGCAGTTACTCAGGAGGCCGTGGGGACTATGGCTACACCTTC CASSYSGGRGDYGYTF
12 TRBJ2-5 NA NA TRBV5-6 TGTGCCAGCAGCCTTATGAGGCAGACCCAGTACTTC CASSLMRQTQYF
13 TRBJ1-1 NA NA TRBV30 TGTGCCTACAGCCTTAAACCGAACACTGAAGCTTTCTTT CAYSLKPNTEAFF
14 TRBJ2-3 NA NA TRBV29-1 TGCAGCGTTGAACAGACAGCCGGCACAGATACGCAGTATTTT CSVEQTAGTDTQYF
13 TRBJ1-2 NA NA TRBV5-6 TGTGCCAGCAGCTTGATGCGGGGGGGCGGCTACACCTTC CASSLMRGGGYTF
13 TRBJ1-1 NA TRBD1 TRBV27 TGTGCCAGCGGCCGGACAGGGAACACTGAAGCTTTCTTT CASGRTGNTEAFF
14 TRBJ2-1 NA TRBD1 TRBV2 TGTGCCAGCCTGGGACAGGGGCGTTACAATGAGCAGTTCTTC CASLGQGRYNEQFF
13 TRBJ1-2 NA TRBD1 TRBV29-1 TGCAGCGTTGGCCAGGGGGAGGATTATGGCTACACCTTC CSVGQGEDYGYTF
14 TRBJ2-1 NA TRBD1 TRBV6-1 TGTGCCAGCCGAAAACGGGACAGGGTCTATGAGCAGTTCTTC CASRKRDRVYEQFF
14 TRBJ2-7 NA TRBD2 TRBV12-5 TGTGCTAGTGGTTTGGGGGGGGGTTCCTACGAGCAGTACTTC CASGLGGGSYEQYF
14 TRBJ2-1 NA NA TRBV7-9 TGTGCCAGCAGCTTGCCAACTAGCTACAATGAGCAGTTCTTC CASSLPTSYNEQFF
14 TRBJ1-1 NA TRBD1 TRBV5-4 TGTGCCAGCAGCTTTGACAGGGGGCGCACTGAAGCTTTCTTT CASSFDRGRTEAFF
16 TRBJ2-3 NA TRBD2 TRBV7-2 TGTGCCAGCAGCAGAGGACTAGCGGGATTTCGTTATACGCAGTATTTT CASSRGLAGFRYTQYF
15 TRBJ2-1 NA TRBD2 TRBV29-1 TGCAGCGCCTTAGGGATACCCGGGACTACAGTTGAGCAGTTCTTC CSALGIPGTTVEQFF
12 TRBJ2-7 NA NA TRBV5-4 TGTGCCAGCAGCTTGCCCCCGGGTGAGCAGTACTTC CASSLPPGEQYF
19 TRBJ2-3 NA TRBD2 TRBV10-3 TGTGCCATCAGTGCGGGACTAGCGGGAGAAAAACAATGGGAGGATACGCAGTATTTT CAISAGLAGEKQWEDTQYF
17 TRBJ2-7 NA NA TRBV5-1 TGCGCCAGCAGCTTGGTCCCGACAGGCCTAGGAGTAGGCGAGCAGTACTTC CASSLVPTGLGVGEQYF
14 TRBJ2-1 NA TRBD2 TRBV6-6 TGTGCCAGCAGACTAGCGGGGAACTACAATGAGCAGTTCTTC CASRLAGNYNEQFF